This entry lists 28 T cell receptor beta chains sequenced from one sample in a study of blood T cell repertoires in COVID-19. Measured with immunoSEQ multiplex PCR; TCRdb has only the in-frame clones, and not every one. The sample records about 28,000 clones, roughly 89% being singletons. Material: peripheral blood. These receptor sequences come from a human donor with acute or convalescent COVID-19. The donor label of this sample is uncertain.

This clone has more than one count but fewer than ten. The chain is built from TRBV19 and TRBJ2-1; 14 nucleotides align to TRBD2. V lost 5 bases and J lost 10; bases outside the gene matches: 4. The CDR3 is 14 residues long. CDR1 is LNHDA, CDR2 SQIVND, per germline (reference sequence). The CDR3, as DNA: TGTGCCAGTAGTCTGGGACTAGCGGGGGTCGAGCAGTTCTTC. It yields the protein CASSLGLAGVEQFF.

This rearrangement joins TRBV15 to TRBJ2-4; the D gene is possibly TRBD2 (7 bases). The CDR3 extends over 19 amino acids. Germline V gene data show CDR1 as LNHNV and CDR2 as YYDKDF (reference sequence). V lost 5 bases and J 0 bases, leaving 23 bases between the germline ends. The CDR3 DNA follows: TGTGCCACCAGCTCCGGGGGGCCGAGCGTTGCTTTAGCCAAAAACATTCAGTACTTC. Protein sequence: CATSSGGPSVALAKNIQYF.

This chain joins TRBV24-1 and TRBJ1-5; D call uncertain. Per germline, CDR1 KGHDR and CDR2 SFDVKD. V lost 3 bases to trimming and J lost 6 bases, with 11 bases between them. The CDR3 extends over 14 amino acids. CDR3 amino acids: CATSDDSVGQPQHF. The CDR3 bases are TGTGCCACCAGTGATGACTCCGTCGGTCAGCCCCAGCATTTT.

The chain uses TRBV6-2 or TRBV6-3 and TRBJ2-3, with 8 bases fitting TRBD2. The germline V gene has CDR1 MNHEY and CDR2 SVGEGT. The CDR3 extends over 15 amino acids. V was pared by 5 bases and J by 5 bases, with 9 bases of the junction left unmatched. The CDR3 region has the DNA TGTGCCAGCAGTACAGAAGCGGGAGTGGAAGATACGCAGTATTTT. It codes for CASSTEAGVEDTQYF.

V usage is TRBV2 and J usage is TRBJ2-2; 7 bases match TRBD1. Germline V gene lookup returns CDR1 SNHLY and CDR2 FYNNEI. The CDR3 consists of 15 residues. The V and J ends lost 8 bases and 0 bases, in that order; junction bases with no gene match: 6. In nucleotides, the CDR3 is TGTGCCAGCCGAGACAGGGTTGCGAACACCGGGGAGCTGTTTTTT. It codes for CASRDRVANTGELFF.

The CDR3 spells CASSSKLASFSTDTQYF. The CDR3 region has the DNA TGTGCCAGCAGTTCCAAACTAGCGTCCTTTAGCACAGATACGCAGTATTTT. The chain employs TRBV27 and TRBJ2-3; TRBD2 matches at 7 bases. This CDR3 contains 17 residues. Looked up from germline, CDR1 is MNHEY and CDR2 is SMNVEV (reference sequence). V shed 4 bases, J shed 0 bases, and the junction held 10 bases outside the gene matches.

The J gene is TRBJ2-7, the V gene TRBV28; 11 nucleotides agree with TRBD2. J lost 1 base, V lost 7 bases, and 6 bases had no gene match. Germline CDR1 reads MDHEN; CDR2 reads SYDVKM. The CDR3 runs to 15 residues. DNA of the CDR3: TGTGCCAGCACCCCGGGACTAGCGGCTTCCTACGAGCAGTACTTC. Protein: CASTPGLAASYEQYF. The full variable domain, rest sourced from reference TRBV28 and TRBJ2-7, is DVKVTQSSRYLVKRTGEKVFLECVQDMDHENMFWYRQDPGLGLRLIYFSYDVKMKEKGDIPEGYSVSREKKERFSLILESASTNQTSMYLCASTPGLAASYEQYFGPGTRLTVT.

The genes are TRBV11-3 and TRBJ1-6; D gene ambiguous. The germline CDR1 and CDR2 sequences are SGHNT and YENEEA. This CDR3 contains 15 residues. Deletions cut 0 bases from V and 7 bases from J, with 10 bases between. CDR3 bases: TGTGCCAGCAGCTTAGATTCGAGGTCCAATTCACCCCTCCACTTT. Encoded protein: CASSLDSRSNSPLHF.

The gene calls are TRBV7-2 and TRBJ1-2; maybe TRBD1 (6 bases). Germline CDR1 and CDR2: SGHTA and FQGNSA. V lost 1 base and J lost 8, with 17 bases in between. This CDR3 spans 15 amino acids. CDR3 sequence reads: CASSLGLEGGGGYTF. The CDR3 region has the DNA TGTGCCAGCAGCTTAGGTCTCGAAGGGGGTGGCGGCTACACCTTC.

The J gene is TRBJ2-1, the V gene TRBV19; D might be TRBD2 (6 bases). This CDR3 has 15 residues. CDR1 and CDR2 (germline): LNHDA, SQIVND (reference sequence). V dropped 3 bases and J dropped 4 bases, with 13 bases sitting between them. The CDR3 coding sequence is TGTGCCAGTAGTATGGGAAGGGAGGCATACAATGAGCAGTTCTTC. Its translation is CASSMGREAYNEQFF.

V gene TRBV7-9 combines with J gene TRBJ2-7; weak D call: TRBD1 (6 bases). The CDR3 extends over 13 amino acids. V lost 2 bases, J lost 3 bases, and 8 bases lay in between. Per germline, CDR1 SEHNR and CDR2 FQNEAQ (reference sequence). The CDR3 DNA sequence: TGTGCCAGCAGCTTAAAGGGACACTACGAGCAGTACTTC. This sequence encodes CASSLKGHYEQYF.

V and J are TRBV10-3 and TRBJ2-2; D unclear. The germline V and J ends were trimmed by 6 bases and 7 bases, with 12 bases remaining between them. The CDR3 has 13 amino acids. Germline V gene sequence: CDR1 ENHRY, CDR2 SYGVKD. CDR3 DNA: TGTGCCATCAGCGCCTCCACAGACGGGGAGCTGTTTTTT. It encodes CAISASTDGELFF.

The gene calls are TRBV29-1 and TRBJ1-1; D is unclear. V was pared by 4 bases and J by 5 bases, with 14 bases between. This CDR3 region has 13 residues. Looked up from germline, CDR1 is SQVTM and CDR2 is ANQGSEA. CDR3 amino acids: CSVVAGLRTEAFF. The CDR3 DNA follows: TGCAGCGTTGTGGCGGGATTACGGACTGAAGCTTTCTTT.

The rearrangement uses TRBV4-1 and TRBJ2-1, with TRBD2 identical over 7 bases. Per germline, CDR1 MGHRA and CDR2 YSYEKL. This CDR3 comprises 15 residues. Unmatched junction bases numbered 5, after V lost 2 bases and J lost 4 bases. CDR3 residues: CASSQPSGDYNEQFF. The CDR3 DNA reads as TGCGCCAGCAGCCAACCAAGCGGGGATTACAATGAGCAGTTCTTC.

The chain carries TRBV9 and TRBJ1-2; D gene ambiguous. The CDR3 has 15 amino acids. V shed 0 bases and J shed 4 bases, with 13 bases lying between them. The germline V gene has CDR1 SGDLS and CDR2 YYNGEE. The CDR3 protein is CASSVGPSGSYGYTF. In DNA form, the CDR3 reads TGTGCCAGCAGCGTAGGTCCCTCGGGAAGCTATGGCTACACCTTC.

The V gene is TRBV5-1, the J gene TRBJ2-1, with TRBD2 identical over 8 bases. This CDR3 region has 14 residues. Per the germline V gene, CDR1 is SGHRS and CDR2 is YFSETQ. J lost 8 bases, V lost 0 bases, and 4 bases had no gene match. The CDR3 coding sequence is TGCGCCAGCAGCTTGGTGGGTAGCGGGGATGAGCAGTTCTTC. As protein: CASSLVGSGDEQFF.

CDR3 amino acids: CASSLALRDEQFF. The CDR3 DNA sequence: TGTGCCAGCAGCTTAGCACTGCGGGACGAGCAGTTCTTC. This rearrangement joins TRBV11-3 to TRBJ2-1, with a tentative D call TRBD2 (6 bases). The CDR3 consists of 13 residues. Germline-derived CDR1 and CDR2 are SGHNT and YENEEA. V lost 1 base, J lost 10 bases, and 11 bases lay in between.

The chain has TRBV10-1 and TRBJ1-1, with 8 bases fitting TRBD1. Losses at the gene ends were 6 bases for V and 4 bases for J; bases not matched to a gene: 1. The CDR3 is made up of 12 amino acids. CDR1 and CDR2 (germline): WNHNN, SYGVQD (reference sequence). CDR3 in amino acids: CASRQGGTEAFF. CDR3 nucleotide sequence: TGCGCCAGCAGACAGGGGGGCACTGAAGCTTTCTTT.

CDR3: CASSSPGQENEKLFF. CDR3 sequence (DNA): TGTGCCAGCAGTTCCCCCGGACAGGAAAATGAAAAACTGTTTTTT. The V gene is TRBV2, the J gene TRBJ1-4, with 7 bases aligning to TRBD1. The junction had 8 bases not matched to a gene; V was cut back by 5 bases and J by 5 bases. The CDR3 is made up of 15 amino acids. Germline V CDR1 and CDR2: SNHLY, FYNNEI.

This rearrangement joins TRBV18 to TRBJ2-1; D possibly corresponds to TRBD1 (5 bases). Between the trimmed V and J ends, which lost 4 bases and 7 bases, there was a span of 8 bases. The CDR3 is 12 residues long. In germline, CDR1 is KGHSH, CDR2 LQKENI. The CDR3 spells CASSQDRNEQFF. The CDR3 nucleotides read TGTGCCAGCTCACAAGACAGAAATGAGCAGTTCTTC.

This clone was picked up a small number of times. The chain has TRBV7-9 and TRBJ2-7, with D tentatively TRBD2 (6 bases). Deletions cut 6 bases from V and 3 bases from J, with 9 bases between. The germline CDR1 and CDR2 sequences are SEHNR and FQNEAQ (reference sequence). CDR3 length: 12 residues. The CDR3 region is CASSTGSYEQYF. CDR3 bases: TGTGCCAGCAGTACCGGGAGCTACGAGCAGTACTTC.

The chain is built from TRBV24-1 and TRBJ2-3, with no clear D. V lost 3 bases, J lost 0 bases, and 9 bases lay in between. CDR1 and CDR2 (germline): KGHDR, SFDVKD. The CDR3 runs 15 residues. The CDR3 is CATSDRGKSTDTQYF. CDR3 DNA sequence: TGTGCCACCAGTGATCGAGGAAAAAGCACAGATACGCAGTATTTT.

The chain joins TRBV4-1 to TRBJ1-2, with D hard to call. CDR1 MGHRA and CDR2 YSYEKL come from the germline V gene. The CDR3 runs 14 residues. V was clipped by 0 bases and J by 7 bases, with 12 bases between them. Here the CDR3 reads CASSQEGRPSGYTF. CDR3 bases: TGCGCCAGCAGCCAAGAGGGCCGACCAAGTGGCTACACCTTC.

This chain joins TRBV18 and TRBJ2-7, with D maybe TRBD2 (5 bases). The germline V gene has CDR1 KGHSH and CDR2 LQKENI. There are 15 residues in the CDR3. Trimming took off 2 bases at V and 0 bases at J, with 11 bases between the two ends. CDR3 nucleotides: TGTGCCAGCTCACCATTGCGGACTGGCTCCTACGAGCAGTACTTC. Amino acids: CASSPLRTGSYEQYF.

J is TRBJ2-4 and V is TRBV7-3; the match to TRBD2 covers 14 bases. The trim removed 5 bases at V and 1 base at J, leaving 10 bases unmatched. The CDR3 spans 19 residues. CDR1 and CDR2 (germline): SGHTA, FQGTGA. The CDR3 DNA is TGTGCCAGCAGCCTGACCGGGACTAGCGGGAGAAAGGCCAAAAACATTCAGTACTTC. Translation: CASSLTGTSGRKAKNIQYF. Variable domain in full (rest from reference TRBV7-3 and TRBJ2-4): GAGVSQTPSNKVTEKGKYVELRCDPISGHTALYWYRQSLGQGPEFLIYFQGTGAADDSGLPNDRFFAVRPEGSVSTLKIQRTERGDSAVYLCASSLTGTSGRKAKNIQYFGAGTRLSVL.

The CDR3 is CASRNRDRGNYGYTF. CDR3 nucleotides: TGTGCCAGCAGAAACCGGGACAGGGGGAACTATGGCTACACCTTC. The chain recombines TRBV5-4 with TRBJ1-2, with 11 bases that match TRBD1. In germline, CDR1 is SGHNT, CDR2 YYREEE (reference sequence). This CDR3 has 15 amino acids. The J segment lost 2 bases and the V segment lost 5 bases, leaving 5 bases of the junction unmatched.

The chain has TRBV9 and TRBJ1-2, with D possibly matching TRBD1 (5 bases). The germline V and J ends were trimmed by 3 bases and 6 bases, with 12 bases remaining between them. CDR1 and CDR2 (germline): SGDLS, YYNGEE. CDR3 length equals 13 residues. The CDR3 region has the DNA TGTGCCAGCAGCGCCGGGGGGGGAAATGGCTACACCTTC. Protein sequence: CASSAGGGNGYTF.

This chain uses TRBV19 with TRBJ2-5; 14 positions match TRBD2. This CDR3 is 16 amino acids long. Germline V gene lookup returns CDR1 LNHDA and CDR2 SQIVND (reference sequence). V shed 5 bases and J 3 bases; nucleotides not matched to a gene: 5. DNA of the CDR3: TGTGCCAGTAGTCCGTCGGGACTAGCGGGGGAAGAGACCCAGTACTTC. This sequence encodes CASSPSGLAGEETQYF.